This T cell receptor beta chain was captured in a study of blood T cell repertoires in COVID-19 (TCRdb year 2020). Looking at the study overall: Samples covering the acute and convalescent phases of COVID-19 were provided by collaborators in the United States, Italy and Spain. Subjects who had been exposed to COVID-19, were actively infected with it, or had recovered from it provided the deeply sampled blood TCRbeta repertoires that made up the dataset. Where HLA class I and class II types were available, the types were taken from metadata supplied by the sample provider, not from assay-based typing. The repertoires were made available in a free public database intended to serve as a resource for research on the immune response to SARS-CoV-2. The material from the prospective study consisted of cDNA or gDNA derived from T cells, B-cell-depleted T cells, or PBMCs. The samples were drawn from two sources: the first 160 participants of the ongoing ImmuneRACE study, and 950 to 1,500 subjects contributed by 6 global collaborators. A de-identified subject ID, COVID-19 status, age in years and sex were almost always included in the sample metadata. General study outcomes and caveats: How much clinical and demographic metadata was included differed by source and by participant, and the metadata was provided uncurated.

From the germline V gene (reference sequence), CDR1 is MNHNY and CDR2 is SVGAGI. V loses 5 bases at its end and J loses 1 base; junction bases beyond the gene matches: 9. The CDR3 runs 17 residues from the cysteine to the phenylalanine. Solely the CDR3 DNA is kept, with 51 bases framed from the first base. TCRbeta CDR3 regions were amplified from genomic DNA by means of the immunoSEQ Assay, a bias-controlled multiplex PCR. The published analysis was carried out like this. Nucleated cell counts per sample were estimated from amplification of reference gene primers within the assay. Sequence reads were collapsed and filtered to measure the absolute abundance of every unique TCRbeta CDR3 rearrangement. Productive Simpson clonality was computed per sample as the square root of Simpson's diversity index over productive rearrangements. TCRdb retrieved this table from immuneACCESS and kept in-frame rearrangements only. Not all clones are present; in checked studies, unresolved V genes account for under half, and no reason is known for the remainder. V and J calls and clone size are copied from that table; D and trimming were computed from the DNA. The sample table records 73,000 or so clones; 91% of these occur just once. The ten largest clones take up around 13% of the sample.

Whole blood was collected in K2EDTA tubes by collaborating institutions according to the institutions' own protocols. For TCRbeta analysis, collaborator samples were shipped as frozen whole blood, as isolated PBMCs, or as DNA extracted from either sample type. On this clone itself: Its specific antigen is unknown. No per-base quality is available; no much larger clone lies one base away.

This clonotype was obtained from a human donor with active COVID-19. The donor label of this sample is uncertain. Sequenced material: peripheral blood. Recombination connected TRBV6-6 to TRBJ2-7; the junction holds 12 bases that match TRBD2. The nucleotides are TGTGCCAGCAGTCCCCCCGGACTAGCGGGATCTTCCTACGAGCAGTACTTC. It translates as CASSPPGLAGSSYEQYF.